The 27 T cell receptor beta chains given below trace back to one sample, sequenced in a study of siplizumab effects on memory and regulatory T cells. Sequencing was performed with immunoSEQ multiplex PCR; in TCRdb, only in-frame clones are kept and a portion is missing. The sample records 80,000 to 130,000 clones, 92% being singletons. Sequencing was done on a sample of Tregs sorted from blood. All receptors come from a human donor in good health.

A single count supports this clone. The rearrangement links TRBV5-4 to TRBJ2-5, with 7 bases aligning to TRBD2. The V gene end was trimmed by 1 base and the J gene end by 4 bases; junction bases not matched to a gene: 7. This CDR3 comprises 15 residues. CDR1 and CDR2 (germline): SGHNT, YYREEE (reference sequence). This chain's CDR3 is CASSLRGTGGETQYF. The CDR3 region has the DNA TGTGCCAGCAGCTTGCGCGGGACGGGGGGAGAGACCCAGTACTTC.

The rearrangement uses TRBV18 and TRBJ1-5, with 7 bases aligning to TRBD1. Germline V gene sequence: CDR1 KGHSH, CDR2 LQKENI. Trimming removed 5 bases from V and 7 bases from J; junction bases left unmatched: 8. The CDR3 runs to 14 residues. The CDR3 DNA is TGTGCCAGCTCAGAAGCCGGGACAGCCCAGCCCCAGCATTTT. It translates to CASSEAGTAQPQHF.

This clone was recorded only once. The chain is built from TRBV9 and TRBJ2-1; a weak D match, TRBD2 (5 bases). Germline CDR1 is SGDLS and CDR2 is YYNGEE. There are 16 residues in the CDR3. Trimming cost V 0 bases and J 0 bases, with 10 bases left between them. The CDR3 spells CASSVGAGPSYNEQFF. The CDR3 bases are TGTGCCAGCAGCGTAGGTGCGGGCCCCTCCTACAATGAGCAGTTCTTC.

The V call is TRBV5-1, the J call TRBJ2-1; a weak D match, TRBD2 (6 bases). Germline V gene sequence: CDR1 SGHRS, CDR2 YFSETQ. Trimming removed 8 bases at V and 0 bases at J, with 9 bases between. There are 13 residues in the CDR3. CDR3 nucleotides: TGCGCCAGTCGGGGGACCTCCTACAATGAGCAGTTCTTC. This codes for CASRGTSYNEQFF.

This chain joins TRBV5-1 and TRBJ2-5; no reliable D call. Trimming removed 1 base from V and 1 base from J, with 5 bases in between. Germline CDR1 reads SGHRS; CDR2 reads YFSETQ. This CDR3 region has 13 residues. The CDR3 sequence is CASSLRIQETQYF. CDR3 nucleotides: TGCGCCAGCAGCTTGAGGATCCAAGAGACCCAGTACTTC.

V and J are TRBV28 and TRBJ1-1; D not certain. The CDR3 is 14 residues long. V lost 4 bases, J lost 11 bases, and 20 bases lay in between. Germline V lookup: CDR1 MDHEN, CDR2 SYDVKM. CDR3 sequence (DNA): TGTGCCAGCAGTTCTCCCGCCCACCCATTTTCGGCTTTCTTT. It encodes CASSSPAHPFSAFF.

V usage is TRBV7-9 and J usage is TRBJ1-2; possibly TRBD1 for D (6 bases). Germline assignment: CDR1 SEHNR and CDR2 FQNEAQ (reference sequence). V lost 1 base and J 7 bases, leaving 16 bases between the germline ends. The CDR3 runs 15 residues. The CDR3 DNA follows: TGTGCCAGCAGCTTAGAATGGCAGGGGAGGGGTGGCTACACCTTC. Its translation: CASSLEWQGRGGYTF.

This clone appeared a single time. The rearrangement uses TRBV11-2 and TRBJ1-6, with D maybe TRBD1 (6 bases). With 6 bases removed from V and 7 bases from J, the gap between germline ends came to 13 bases. Germline CDR1 and CDR2: SGHAT and FQNNGV. The CDR3 runs 14 residues. CDR3 bases: TGTGCCAGCAGTCACGGACAGATCAATTCACCCCTCCACTTT. Protein sequence: CASSHGQINSPLHF.

The rearrangement links TRBV28 to TRBJ1-2, with 11 bases aligning to TRBD1. CDR1 is MDHEN, CDR2 SYDVKM, per germline. This CDR3 is 14 amino acids long. Trimming at V came to 6 bases and at J to 4 bases, leaving 4 bases not matched to a gene. CDR3 residues: CASRRTGGIYGYTF. Written as DNA, the CDR3 is TGTGCCAGCAGACGGACAGGGGGCATCTATGGCTACACCTTC.

Remarks on this clone: An end of the junction does not agree with germline; a read error may underlie this. This chain links TRBV18 with TRBJ2-3; TRBD2 matches 9 bases. The CDR3 sequence is 15 residues long. Germline lookup yields CDR1 KGHSH and CDR2 LQKENI. The CDR3 DNA sequence: TGTGCCAGCTCACCAAGGGGGACTAGCATAGATACGCAGTATTTT. This encodes CASSPRGTSIDTQYF.

This clone was counted a single time. The rearrangement links TRBV10-2 to TRBJ2-7; 8 positions match TRBD2. Germline assignment: CDR1 WSHSY and CDR2 SAAADI. V dropped 6 bases and J dropped 5; count of bases not matched to a gene: 9. The CDR3 extends over 14 amino acids. The chain's CDR3 is CASRGSGRAHEQYF. The CDR3 DNA is TGCGCCAGCAGAGGGTCCGGGAGGGCCCACGAGCAGTACTTC.

The J gene is TRBJ1-5, the V gene TRBV19, with 9 positions matching TRBD1. This CDR3 contains 13 residues. Per the germline V gene, CDR1 is LNHDA and CDR2 is SQIVND (reference sequence). V dropped 8 bases and J dropped 4; count of bases not matched to a gene: 3. CDR3 amino acids: CASAGTGNQPQHF. The CDR3 nucleotides are TGTGCCAGTGCCGGGACAGGGAATCAGCCCCAGCATTTT.

The chain carries TRBV19 and TRBJ2-1; the match to TRBD2 covers 9 bases. The CDR3 runs to 19 residues. The V gene's germline CDR1 is LNHDA and CDR2 SQIVND (reference sequence). With 6 bases clipped from V and 1 base from J, the junction kept 16 bases outside the gene matches. The CDR3 is CASSPSSGRPSPSYNEQFF. CDR3 nucleotide sequence: TGTGCCAGTAGCCCCTCGAGCGGGAGGCCATCACCTTCCTACAATGAGCAGTTCTTC.

In its sample, this clone was seen once. The rearrangement links TRBV6-5 to TRBJ2-7; tentatively, D is TRBD2 (5 bases). This CDR3 region has 15 residues. CDR1 is MNHEY and CDR2 is SVGAGI in the germline V gene. V was shortened by 2 bases and J by 3 bases, with 14 bases between the two germline ends. This CDR3 is CASSYGQDGNYEQYF. CDR3 nucleotides: TGTGCCAGCAGTTACGGTCAGGACGGGAACTACGAGCAGTACTTC.

The genes are TRBV5-6 and TRBJ2-2, with D uncertain. Germline assignment: CDR1 SGHDT and CDR2 YYEEEE. Deletions cut 3 bases from V and 5 bases from J, with 11 bases between. This CDR3 is built from 14 residues. The CDR3 reads CASSSALGTGELFF. The CDR3 DNA reads TGTGCCAGCAGCTCCGCCTTGGGGACCGGGGAGCTGTTTTTT.

The V gene is TRBV19, the J gene TRBJ2-1; 10 nucleotides line up with TRBD2. The CDR3 loop spans 15 amino acids. Germline V CDR1 and CDR2: LNHDA, SQIVND (reference sequence). V was clipped by 4 bases and J by 6 bases; unmatched bases: 6. CDR3 loop: CASSTIRTSGNEQFF. CDR3 DNA sequence: TGTGCCAGTAGTACCATTAGGACTAGCGGCAATGAGCAGTTCTTC.

Here the CDR3 reads CASSTRTGGTGNTIYF. Here the CDR3 DNA reads TGTGCCAGTAGCACCCGAACAGGGGGGACTGGAAACACCATATATTTT. This chain links TRBV19 with TRBJ1-3; 8 bases are a match to TRBD1. Trimming cost V 6 bases and J 2 bases; bases outside gene matches: 9. The CDR3 sequence is 16 residues long. The V gene's germline CDR1 is LNHDA and CDR2 SQIVND (reference sequence). The full variable domain, with the rest looked up from reference TRBV19 and TRBJ1-3, is DGGITQSPKYLFRKEGQNVTLSCEQNLNHDAMYWYRQDPGQGLRLIYYSQIVNDFQKGDIAEGYSVSREKKESFPLTVTSAQKNPTAFYLCASSTRTGGTGNTIYFGEGSWLTVV.

J is TRBJ2-7 and V is TRBV6-1; no clear D gene. The CDR3 has 13 residues. V was pared by 5 bases and J by 2 bases, with 10 bases between. In germline, CDR1 is MNHNS, CDR2 SASEGT. The CDR3 spells CASSLTPAYEQYF. In nucleotides, the CDR3 is TGTGCCAGCAGTCTAACACCGGCCTACGAGCAGTACTTC.

J is TRBJ2-7 and V is TRBV10-3; TRBD1 matches 7 bases. The germline V gene encodes CDR1 ENHRY and CDR2 SYGVKD. The CDR3 loop spans 14 amino acids. V gave up 4 bases and J gave up 5 bases; unmatched junction bases: 8. This CDR3 is CAISVRQGSDEQYF. DNA for the CDR3: TGTGCCATCAGTGTGAGACAGGGTAGCGACGAGCAGTACTTC.

As regards this clone: At the DNA level, this CDR3 is encoded by other sequences in the same sample as well. V gene TRBV30 combines with J gene TRBJ1-1; D is possibly TRBD1 (6 bases). Germline loops: CDR1 GTSNPN, CDR2 SVGIG (reference sequence). The CDR3 spans 13 residues. Trimming cost V 5 bases and J 7 bases, with 17 bases left between them. CDR3 region: CAWGQGRWVEAFF. In nucleotides, the CDR3 is TGTGCCTGGGGGCAGGGGAGGTGGGTTGAAGCTTTCTTT.

J is TRBJ1-2 and V is TRBV11-2; the D gene is possibly TRBD1 (6 bases). The CDR3 extends over 12 amino acids. The germline CDR1 and CDR2 sequences are SGHAT and FQNNGV. Trimming took off 6 bases at V and 8 bases at J, with 13 bases between the two ends. CDR3 coding DNA: TGTGCCAGCAGTTTACAGGGTCGAGGCTACACCTTC. It encodes CASSLQGRGYTF. The complete variable domain, with remaining parts taken from reference TRBV11-2 and TRBJ1-2, reads EAGVAQSPRYKIIEKRQSVAFWCNPISGHATLYWYQQILGQGPKLLIQFQNNGVVDDSQLPKDRFSAERLKGVDSTLKIQPAKLEDSAVYLCASSLQGRGYTFGSGTRLTVV.

The genes are TRBV19 and TRBJ1-2, with D possibly being TRBD1 (5 bases). This CDR3 has 14 amino acids. CDR1 is LNHDA, CDR2 SQIVND, per germline (reference sequence). V was cut by 2 bases and J by 0 bases, with 7 bases left in between. The CDR3 reads CASSIPGSNYGYTF. Written as DNA, the CDR3 is TGTGCCAGTAGTATACCAGGGTCTAACTATGGCTACACCTTC.

This chain connects TRBV18 to TRBJ1-2; 10 bases match TRBD1. Germline CDR1 reads KGHSH; CDR2 reads LQKENI. The J segment lost 2 bases and the V segment lost 6 bases, leaving 3 bases of the junction unmatched. The CDR3 consists of 14 residues. CDR3 bases: TGTGCCAGCTCTATGGGACAGGGGAACTATGGCTACACCTTC. Translation gives CASSMGQGNYGYTF.

This chain joins TRBV11-2 and TRBJ2-5; unclear D gene. CDR1 and CDR2 (germline): SGHAT, FQNNGV. The CDR3 has 16 residues. V dropped 4 bases and J dropped 4 bases, with 19 bases sitting between them. CDR3 loop: CASSSGNLRWRETQYF. CDR3 nucleotides: TGTGCCAGCAGCTCAGGTAACCTACGCTGGCGAGAGACCCAGTACTTC. Complete variable domain (other parts from reference TRBV11-2 and TRBJ2-5): EAGVAQSPRYKIIEKRQSVAFWCNPISGHATLYWYQQILGQGPKLLIQFQNNGVVDDSQLPKDRFSAERLKGVDSTLKIQPAKLEDSAVYLCASSSGNLRWRETQYFGPGTRLLVL.

The gene calls are TRBV5-1 and TRBJ2-7; possible D gene TRBD1, 5 bases. Germline V gene data show CDR1 as SGHRS and CDR2 as YFSETQ. This CDR3 region has 14 residues. Trimming stripped 0 bases from V and 4 bases from J, with 11 bases between. The CDR3 nucleotides read TGCGCCAGCAGCTTGGTATCAGGGCGATACGAGCAGTACTTC. Its protein product is CASSLVSGRYEQYF.

This chain uses TRBV28 with TRBJ1-5, with 9 bases identical to TRBD1. Germline V CDR1 and CDR2: MDHEN, SYDVKM. V trimming: 5 bases; J trimming: 1 base; junction bases outside the gene matches: 6. This CDR3 region has 16 residues. The CDR3 DNA is TGTGCCAGCAGTCGTATACAGGGGGCGAGCAATCAGCCCCAGCATTTT. Amino acids: CASSRIQGASNQPQHF. Looking up the rest from reference TRBV28 and TRBJ1-5 gives the full variable domain: DVKVTQSSRYLVKRTGEKVFLECVQDMDHENMFWYRQDPGLGLRLIYFSYDVKMKEKGDIPEGYSVSREKKERFSLILESASTNQTSMYLCASSRIQGASNQPQHFGDGTRLSIL.

This chain joins TRBV7-8 and TRBJ2-7; D is undetermined. This CDR3 region has 13 residues. The V and J ends lost 3 bases and 2 bases respectively, with 8 bases between them. Germline lookup yields CDR1 SGHVS and CDR2 FQNEAQ. The CDR3 here is CASSFSAAYEQYF. The CDR3 bases are TGTGCCAGCAGCTTTAGTGCCGCCTACGAGCAGTACTTC.